One sample yielded the 2 T cell receptor beta chains listed below, sequenced in a study of T cells in Graves' hyperthyroidism and ophthalmopathy. Amplification of TCR beta CDR3 regions was performed using RNA transcripts as template. HTBI primers were employed in a first-round RT-PCR of the TCR CDR3. TCRdb re-derived calls from the multiplex PCR reads in MiXCR, one entry per CDR3 protein. Here the sample spans 500,000 to 650,000 distinct CDR3 sequences, approximately 48% being singletons. Sequences were obtained from peripheral blood or thyroid tissue (not recorded which). The receptor source for this set is an adult woman with Graves' disease, either hyperthyroidism or ophthalmopathy (not recorded which).

This clonotype was seen a few times. The chain combines TRBV10-3 with TRBJ2-7, with TRBD1 matching over 7 bases. Germline loops: CDR1 ENHRY, CDR2 SYGVKD. CDR3 size: 12 residues. V was clipped by 6 bases and J by 2 bases; unmatched bases: 1. The CDR3 DNA reads as TGTGCCATCAGACAGGGGACCTACGAGCAGTACTTC. As protein: CAIRQGTYEQYF.

This clonotype was seen at least ten times. The genes are TRBV20-1 and TRBJ2-5; 7 nucleotides agree with TRBD2. The CDR3 is 14 residues long. Germline trimming cut 3 bases from V and 2 bases from J; bases unmatched to any gene: 6. Germline loops: CDR1 DFQATT, CDR2 SNEGSKA (reference sequence). CDR3 amino acids: CSARHAGVQETQYF. As DNA, the CDR3 is TGCAGTGCTAGGCACGCGGGAGTGCAAGAGACCCAGTACTTC.